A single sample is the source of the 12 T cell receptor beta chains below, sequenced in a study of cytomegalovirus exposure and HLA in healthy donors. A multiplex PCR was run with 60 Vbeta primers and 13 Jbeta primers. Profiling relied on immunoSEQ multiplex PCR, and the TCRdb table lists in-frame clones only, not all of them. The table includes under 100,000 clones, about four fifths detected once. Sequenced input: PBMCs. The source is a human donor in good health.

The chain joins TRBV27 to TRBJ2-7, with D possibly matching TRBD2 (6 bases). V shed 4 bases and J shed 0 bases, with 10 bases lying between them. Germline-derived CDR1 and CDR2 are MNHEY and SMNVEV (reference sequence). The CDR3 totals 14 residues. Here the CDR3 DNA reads TGTGCCAGCAGTTCGGGACTGAGCTCCTACGAGCAGTACTTC. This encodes CASSSGLSSYEQYF.

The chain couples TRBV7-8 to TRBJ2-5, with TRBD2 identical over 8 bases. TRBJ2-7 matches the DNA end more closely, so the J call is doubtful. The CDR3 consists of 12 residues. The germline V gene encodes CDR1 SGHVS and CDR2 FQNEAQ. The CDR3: CASALADYEQYF. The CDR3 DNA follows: TGTGCCAGCGCACTAGCGGATTACGAGCAGTACTTC.

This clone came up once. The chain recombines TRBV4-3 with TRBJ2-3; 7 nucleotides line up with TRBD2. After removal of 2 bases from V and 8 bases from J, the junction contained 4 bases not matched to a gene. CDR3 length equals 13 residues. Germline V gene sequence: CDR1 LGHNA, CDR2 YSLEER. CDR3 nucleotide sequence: TGCGCCAGCAGCCAAAGCGGGGCGGTTACGCAGTATTTT. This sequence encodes CASSQSGAVTQYF.

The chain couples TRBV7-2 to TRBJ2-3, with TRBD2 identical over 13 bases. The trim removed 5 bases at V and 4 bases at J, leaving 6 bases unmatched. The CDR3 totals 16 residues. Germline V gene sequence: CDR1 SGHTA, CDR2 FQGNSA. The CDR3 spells CASSRGLAGYPDTQYF. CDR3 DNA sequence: TGTGCCAGCAGCCGGGGACTAGCGGGATATCCAGATACGCAGTATTTT.

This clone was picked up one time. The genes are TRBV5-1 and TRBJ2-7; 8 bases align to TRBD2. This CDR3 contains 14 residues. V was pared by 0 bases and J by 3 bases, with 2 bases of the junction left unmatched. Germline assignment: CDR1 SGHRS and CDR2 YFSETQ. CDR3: CASSLGAGVYEQYF. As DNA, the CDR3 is TGCGCCAGCAGCTTGGGAGCGGGAGTCTACGAGCAGTACTTC.

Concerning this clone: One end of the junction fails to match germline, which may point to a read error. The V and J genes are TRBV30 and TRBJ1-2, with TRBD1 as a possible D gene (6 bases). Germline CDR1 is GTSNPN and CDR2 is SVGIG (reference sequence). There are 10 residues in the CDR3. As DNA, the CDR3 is TGTGCCTGGGGCGGGGGCGGCTACCCCTTC. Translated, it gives CAWGGGGYPF.

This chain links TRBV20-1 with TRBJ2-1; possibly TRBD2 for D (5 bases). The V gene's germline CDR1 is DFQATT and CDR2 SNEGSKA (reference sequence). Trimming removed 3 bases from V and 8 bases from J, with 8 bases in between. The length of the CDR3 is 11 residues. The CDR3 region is CSAREVYEQFF. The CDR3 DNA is TGCAGTGCTAGGGAGGTTTATGAGCAGTTCTTC.

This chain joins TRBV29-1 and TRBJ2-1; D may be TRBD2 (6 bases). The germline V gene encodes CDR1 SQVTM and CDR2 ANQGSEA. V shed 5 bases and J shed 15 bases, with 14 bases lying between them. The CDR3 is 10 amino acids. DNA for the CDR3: TGCAGCGTTTTTACTAGCTCACGGTTCTTC. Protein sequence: CSVFTSSRFF.

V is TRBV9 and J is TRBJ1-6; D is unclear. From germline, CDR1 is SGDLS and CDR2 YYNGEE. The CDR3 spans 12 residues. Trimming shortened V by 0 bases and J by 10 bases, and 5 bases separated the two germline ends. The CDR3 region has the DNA TGTGCCAGCAGCGTAGAACGGTCACCCCTCCACTTT. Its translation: CASSVERSPLHF.

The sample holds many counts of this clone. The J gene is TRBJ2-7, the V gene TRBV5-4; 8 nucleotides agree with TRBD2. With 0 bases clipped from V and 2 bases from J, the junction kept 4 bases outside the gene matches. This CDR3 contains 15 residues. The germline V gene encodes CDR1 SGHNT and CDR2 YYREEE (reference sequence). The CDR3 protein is CASSLAGLGTYEQYF. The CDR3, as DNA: TGTGCCAGCAGCTTGGCGGGACTAGGGACCTACGAGCAGTACTTC.

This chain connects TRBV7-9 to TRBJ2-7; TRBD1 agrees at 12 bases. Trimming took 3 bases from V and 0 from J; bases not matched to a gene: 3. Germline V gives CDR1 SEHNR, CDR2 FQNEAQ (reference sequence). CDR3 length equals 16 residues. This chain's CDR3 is CASSFRDRGLSYEQYF. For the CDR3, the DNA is TGTGCCAGCAGCTTCCGGGACAGGGGGCTCTCCTACGAGCAGTACTTC.

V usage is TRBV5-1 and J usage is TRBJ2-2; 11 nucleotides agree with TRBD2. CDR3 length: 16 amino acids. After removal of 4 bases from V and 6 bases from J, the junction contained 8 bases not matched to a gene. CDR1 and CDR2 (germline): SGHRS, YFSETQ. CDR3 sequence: CASSPRLAGSAGELFF. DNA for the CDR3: TGCGCCAGCAGCCCCAGACTAGCGGGGAGCGCCGGGGAGCTGTTTTTT.